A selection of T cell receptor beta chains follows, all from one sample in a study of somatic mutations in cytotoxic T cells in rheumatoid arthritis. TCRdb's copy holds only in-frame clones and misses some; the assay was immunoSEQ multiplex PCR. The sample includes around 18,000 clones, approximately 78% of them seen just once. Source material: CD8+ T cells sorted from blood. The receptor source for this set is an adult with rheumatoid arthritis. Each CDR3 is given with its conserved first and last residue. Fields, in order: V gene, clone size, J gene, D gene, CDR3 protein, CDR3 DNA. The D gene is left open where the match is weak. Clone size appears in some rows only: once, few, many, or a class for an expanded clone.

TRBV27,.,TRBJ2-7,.,CASSHRQGDEQYF,TGTGCCAGCAGTCACAGGCAGGGCGACGAGCAGTACTTC
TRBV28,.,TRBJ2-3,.,CASSPDKDYTDTQYF,TGTGCCAGCAGTCCGGACAAGGACTACACAGATACGCAGTATTTT
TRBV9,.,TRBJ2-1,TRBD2,CASSVASGRGNEQFF,TGTGCCAGCAGCGTAGCAAGCGGGAGGGGTAATGAGCAGTTCTTC
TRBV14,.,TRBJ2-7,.,CASSHGGSAYEQYF,TGTGCCAGCAGCCACGGGGGTTCGGCCTACGAGCAGTACTTC
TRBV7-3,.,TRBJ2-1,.,CASSSTSYNEQFF,TGTGCCAGCAGCTCGACTTCCTACAATGAGCAGTTCTTC
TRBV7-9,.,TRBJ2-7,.,CASSLPMGSASSYEQYF,TGTGCCAGCAGCTTACCTATGGGCAGCGCAAGCTCCTACGAGCAGTACTTC
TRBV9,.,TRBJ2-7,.,CASSVGARNSYEQYF,TGTGCCAGCAGCGTCGGGGCACGAAACTCCTACGAGCAGTACTTC
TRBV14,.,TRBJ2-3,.,CASSQGGATTDTQYF,TGTGCCAGCAGCCAAGGGGGAGCGACCACAGATACGCAGTATTTT
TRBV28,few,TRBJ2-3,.,CASSLLRDLQGTQYF,TGTGCCAGCAGTTTGCTGCGGGACCTCCAGGGGACGCAGTATTTT
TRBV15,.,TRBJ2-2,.,CATSRDRGRVNTGELFF,TGTGCCACCAGCAGAGATAGGGGCAGGGTCAACACCGGGGAGCTGTTTTTT
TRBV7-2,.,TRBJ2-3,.,CASSLNPALGTDTQYF,TGTGCCAGCAGCTTAAACCCGGCCCTAGGCACAGATACGCAGTATTTT
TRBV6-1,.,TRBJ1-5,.,CASSAWDTSGYQPQHF,TGTGCCAGCAGTGCGTGGGACACTTCGGGGTATCAGCCCCAGCATTTT
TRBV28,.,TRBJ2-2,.,CASSPRTWTDPQDGTTGELFF,TGTGCCAGCAGTCCCAGGACGTGGACGGACCCCCAGGATGGGACGACCGGGGAGCTGTTTTTT
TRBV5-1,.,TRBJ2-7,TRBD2,CASSLGYSGTRHHEQYF,TGCGCCAGCAGCTTGGGTTATTCGGGGACTAGGCACCACGAGCAGTACTTC
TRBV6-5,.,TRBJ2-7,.,CASSYDGGLAYEQYF,TGTGCCAGCAGTTACGATGGAGGGCTGGCCTACGAGCAGTACTTC
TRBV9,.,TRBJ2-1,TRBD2,CASSVPSGGSYNEQFF,TGTGCCAGCAGCGTACCTAGCGGGGGCTCTTACAATGAGCAGTTCTTC
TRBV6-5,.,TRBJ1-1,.,CASSYSSLLNTEAFF,TGTGCCAGCAGTTACTCGAGCCTCTTGAACACTGAAGCTTTCTTT
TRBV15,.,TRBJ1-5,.,CATSRGRENQPQHF,TGTGCCACCAGCAGAGGCAGAGAAAATCAGCCCCAGCATTTT
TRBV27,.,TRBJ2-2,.,CASSSLSGTGELFF,TGTGCCAGCAGTTCGTTAAGCGGAACCGGGGAGCTGTTTTTT
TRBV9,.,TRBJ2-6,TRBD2,CASAGGSGANVLTF,TGTGCCAGCGCCGGGGGGTCTGGGGCCAACGTCCTGACTTTC
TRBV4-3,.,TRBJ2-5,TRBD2,CASSQEVGGGETQYF,TGCGCCAGCAGCCAAGAGGTTGGCGGGGGAGAGACCCAGTACTTC
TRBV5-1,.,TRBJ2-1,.,CASSLRGAGYNEQFF,TGCGCCAGCAGCTTGAGGGGCGCGGGTTACAATGAGCAGTTCTTC
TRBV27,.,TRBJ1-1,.,CASSLSYNTEAFF,TGTGCCAGCAGTTTATCGTACAACACTGAAGCTTTCTTT
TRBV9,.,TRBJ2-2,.,CASKGSSGELFF,TGTGCCAGCAAGGGGTCCTCCGGGGAGCTGTTTTTT
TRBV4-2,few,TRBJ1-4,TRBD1,CASSQEDRAGEKLFF,TGTGCCAGCAGCCAAGAAGACAGGGCCGGTGAAAAACTGTTTTTT
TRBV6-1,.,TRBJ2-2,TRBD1,CASSYDRGHTGELFF,TGTGCCAGCAGCTACGACAGGGGGCACACCGGGGAGCTGTTTTTT
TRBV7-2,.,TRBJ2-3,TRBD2,CASSLTSGTDTQYF,TGTGCCAGCAGCTTAACTAGCGGCACAGATACGCAGTATTTT
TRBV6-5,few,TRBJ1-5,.,CAIGKSQPQHF,TGTGCCATCGGAAAGAGTCAGCCCCAGCATTTT
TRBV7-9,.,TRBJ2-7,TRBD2,CASSHPRGLAGKYEQYF,TGTGCCAGCAGCCACCCCCGAGGACTAGCGGGAAAATACGAGCAGTACTTC
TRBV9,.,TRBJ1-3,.,CASSHRTGNTIYF,TGTGCCAGCAGCCATAGAACTGGAAACACCATATATTTT
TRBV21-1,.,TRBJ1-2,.,CASRATLERGYTF,TGTGCCAGCCGGGCTACCCTGGAACGCGGCTACACCTTC
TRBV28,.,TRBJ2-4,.,CASIRQPIAKNIQYF,TGTGCCAGCATTCGACAACCTATAGCCAAAAACATTCAGTACTTC
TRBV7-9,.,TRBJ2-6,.,CASDDPLGPGANVLTF,TGTGCCAGCGATGATCCCCTGGGACCTGGGGCCAACGTCCTGACTTTC
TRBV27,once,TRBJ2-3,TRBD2,CASSFLASGSSADTQYF,TGTGCCAGCAGTTTTCTTGCTAGCGGGAGTAGCGCAGATACGCAGTATTTT
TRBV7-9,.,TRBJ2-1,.,CASILAAGPYNEQFF,TGTGCCAGCATCCTCGCCGCAGGGCCCTACAATGAGCAGTTCTTC
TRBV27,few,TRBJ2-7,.,CASSTSSYEQYF,TGTGCCAGCAGCACAAGCTCCTACGAGCAGTACTTC
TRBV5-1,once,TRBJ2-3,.,CASNGGRFSTDTQYF,TGCGCCAGCAACGGGGGCCGTTTTAGCACAGATACGCAGTATTTT
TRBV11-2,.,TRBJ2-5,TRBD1,CASSRRTGLQETQYF,TGTGCCAGCAGCCGTAGGACAGGGCTCCAAGAGACCCAGTACTTC
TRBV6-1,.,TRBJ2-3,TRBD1,CASSTGTGGSDTQYF,TGTGCCAGCAGTACCGGGACAGGGGGATCGGATACGCAGTATTTT
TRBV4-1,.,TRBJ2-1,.,CASSSSNVGEQFF,TGCGCCAGCAGCTCTTCGAATGTGGGGGAGCAGTTCTTC
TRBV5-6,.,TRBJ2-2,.,CASSSYTYTGELFF,TGTGCCAGCAGCTCATACACCTACACCGGGGAGCTGTTTTTT
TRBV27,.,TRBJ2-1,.,CASSLSLYNEQFF,TGTGCCAGCAGTTTATCCTTATACAATGAGCAGTTCTTC
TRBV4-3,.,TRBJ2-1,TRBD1,CASSQKGQGGLNEQFF,TGCGCCAGCAGCCAAAAGGGACAGGGAGGGTTAAATGAGCAGTTCTTC
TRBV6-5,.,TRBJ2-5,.,CASSYSRGLQETQYF,TGTGCCAGCAGTTACTCGCGGGGCCTCCAAGAGACCCAGTACTTC
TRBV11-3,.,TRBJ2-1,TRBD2,CASSRTSPNEQFF,TGTGCCAGCAGCAGGACTAGCCCCAATGAGCAGTTCTTC
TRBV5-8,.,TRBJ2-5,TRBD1,CASSLAPHDARDRDGETQYF,TGTGCCAGCAGCTTGGCCCCCCACGACGCCCGGGACAGGGATGGAGAGACCCAGTACTTC
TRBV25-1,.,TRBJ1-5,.,CASSECTGNSNQPQHF,TGTGCCAGCAGTGAATGCACCGGGAACAGCAATCAGCCCCAGCATTTT
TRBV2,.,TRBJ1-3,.,CASIHRGATGNTIYF,TGTGCCAGCATCCATAGGGGGGCTACCGGAAACACCATATATTTT
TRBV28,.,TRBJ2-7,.,CASSKGVGYEQYF,TGTGCCAGCAGTAAGGGGGTTGGCTACGAGCAGTACTTC
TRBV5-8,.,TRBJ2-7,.,CASSSYEQYF,TGTGCCAGCAGTTCGTACGAGCAGTACTTC
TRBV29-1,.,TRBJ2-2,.,CSVEDTGELFF,TGCAGCGTTGAGGACACCGGGGAGCTGTTTTTT
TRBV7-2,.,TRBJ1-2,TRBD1,CATTTGTGGFPYGYTF,TGTGCCACCACGACCGGGACAGGGGGCTTCCCCTATGGCTACACCTTC